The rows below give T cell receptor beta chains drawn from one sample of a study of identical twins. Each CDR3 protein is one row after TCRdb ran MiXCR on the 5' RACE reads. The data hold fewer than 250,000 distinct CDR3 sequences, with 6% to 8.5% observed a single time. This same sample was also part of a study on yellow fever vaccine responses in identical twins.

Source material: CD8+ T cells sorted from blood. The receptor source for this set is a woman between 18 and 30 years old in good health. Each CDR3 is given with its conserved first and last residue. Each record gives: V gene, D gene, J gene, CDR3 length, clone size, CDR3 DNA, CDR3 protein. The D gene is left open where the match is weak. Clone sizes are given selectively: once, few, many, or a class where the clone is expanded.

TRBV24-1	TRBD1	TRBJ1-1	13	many	TGTGCCACCAGACAGGGGGCAGGGACTGAAGCTTTCTTT	CATRQGAGTEAFF
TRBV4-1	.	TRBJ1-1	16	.	TGCGCCAGCAGCCAAGGGTTTATGCAGACAAACACTGAAGCTTTCTTT	CASSQGFMQTNTEAFF
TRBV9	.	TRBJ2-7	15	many	TGTGCCAGCAGCGTAGGCGGGGAACGGATGGACGAGCAGTACTTC	CASSVGGERMDEQYF
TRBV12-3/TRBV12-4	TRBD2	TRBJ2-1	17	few	TGTGCCAGCAGTCATGAGCGGGGGGGAACCCCCTACAATGAGCAGTTCTTC	CASSHERGGTPYNEQFF
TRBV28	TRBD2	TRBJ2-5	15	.	TGTGCCAGCAGTCCTCTTGGACTAGATAAAGAGACCCAGTACTTC	CASSPLGLDKETQYF
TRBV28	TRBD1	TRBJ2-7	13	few	TGTGCCAGCGCCGGGACAGGGGATCACGAGCAGTACTTC	CASAGTGDHEQYF
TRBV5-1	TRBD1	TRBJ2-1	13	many	TGCGCCAGCAGCCGGACAGGGGGCAATGAGCAGTTCTTC	CASSRTGGNEQFF
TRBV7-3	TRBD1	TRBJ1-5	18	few	TGTGCCAGCAGCTTAGCAGACCGGGACAGTGTTCGGAATCAGCCCCAGCATTTT	CASSLADRDSVRNQPQHF
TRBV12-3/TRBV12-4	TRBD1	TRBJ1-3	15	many	TGTGCCAGCAGTCGACAGGGCGGCTCTGGAAACACCATATATTTT	CASSRQGGSGNTIYF
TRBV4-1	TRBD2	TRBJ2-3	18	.	TGCGCCAGCAGCCGGTCGAGCCCTAGCGGGGATACCACAGATACGCAGTATTTT	CASSRSSPSGDTTDTQYF
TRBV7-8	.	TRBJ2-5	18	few	TGTGCCAGCAGCCGGGGGGCCCGCGGGGCCAGGGACGGGGAGACCCAGTACTTC	CASSRGARGARDGETQYF
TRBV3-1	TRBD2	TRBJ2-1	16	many	TGTGCCAGCAGCCCAGCTCAGGCGGGAGGGAACAATGAGCAGTTCTTC	CASSPAQAGGNNEQFF
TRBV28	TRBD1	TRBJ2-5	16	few	TGTGCCAGCAATAGACAGGGGGCTTTAGCTCAAGAGACCCAGTACTTC	CASNRQGALAQETQYF
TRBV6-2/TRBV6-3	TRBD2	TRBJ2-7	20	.	TGTGCCAGCAGTTACTATGGGCTAGCGGGAGATCTGGCCACCGGTTACGAGCAGTACTTC	CASSYYGLAGDLATGYEQYF
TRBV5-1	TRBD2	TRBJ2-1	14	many	TGCGCCAGCAGTCCTAGCGGGAGCGGCAATGAGCAGTTCTTC	CASSPSGSGNEQFF
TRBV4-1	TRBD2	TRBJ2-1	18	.	TGCGCCAGCAGCCAAGATCTTTCAGGACTAGCGACCTACAATGAGCAGTTCTTC	CASSQDLSGLATYNEQFF